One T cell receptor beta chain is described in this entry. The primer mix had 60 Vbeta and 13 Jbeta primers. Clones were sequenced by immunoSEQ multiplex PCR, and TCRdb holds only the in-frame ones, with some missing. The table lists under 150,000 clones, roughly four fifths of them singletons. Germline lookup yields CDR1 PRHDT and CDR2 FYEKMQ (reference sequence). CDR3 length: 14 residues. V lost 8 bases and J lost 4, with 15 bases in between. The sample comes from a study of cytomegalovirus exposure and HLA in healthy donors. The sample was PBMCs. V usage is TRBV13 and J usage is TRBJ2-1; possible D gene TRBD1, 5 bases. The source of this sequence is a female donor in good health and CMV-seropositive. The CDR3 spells CASLGQGIYNEQFF. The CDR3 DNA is TGTGCCAGCCTAGGGCAGGGTATTTACAATGAGCAGTTCTTC.